This TCR beta chain is from a study of T cell responses to AZD1222 COVID-19 vaccine. Study-wide points: AZD1222 recipients seropositive at baseline numbered only six. A mostly white British donor set with more females was recruited, and clonal diversity was possibly underestimated. Increases in Spike-specific TCR breadth and depth were seen after two AZD1222 doses.

The CDR3 covers 14 residues. The V end lost 1 base, the J end lost 4 bases, and 10 bases lay between the germline ends. CDR1 MNHEY and CDR2 SVGEGT come from the germline V gene. Note on this clone: Its antigen is unknown.

Second-dose intervals near 4 or 12 weeks were combined. The data were produced by immunoSEQ multiplex PCR, yet TCRdb's version contains in-frame clones alone and is incomplete. This repertoire shows 150,000 or so clones, approximately 91% found once; its top ten account for about 1.1%. This TCR was sampled from an adult who received the AZD1222 COVID-19 vaccine. The sample consisted of peripheral blood, taken 28 days after the second AZD1222 dose. The chain is built from TRBV6-2 or TRBV6-3 and TRBJ1-1, with D perhaps matching TRBD1 (6 bases). The CDR3 DNA sequence: TGTGCCAGCAGTTACTACAGGGTAGGCACTGAAGCTTTCTTT. Its translation: CASSYYRVGTEAFF.